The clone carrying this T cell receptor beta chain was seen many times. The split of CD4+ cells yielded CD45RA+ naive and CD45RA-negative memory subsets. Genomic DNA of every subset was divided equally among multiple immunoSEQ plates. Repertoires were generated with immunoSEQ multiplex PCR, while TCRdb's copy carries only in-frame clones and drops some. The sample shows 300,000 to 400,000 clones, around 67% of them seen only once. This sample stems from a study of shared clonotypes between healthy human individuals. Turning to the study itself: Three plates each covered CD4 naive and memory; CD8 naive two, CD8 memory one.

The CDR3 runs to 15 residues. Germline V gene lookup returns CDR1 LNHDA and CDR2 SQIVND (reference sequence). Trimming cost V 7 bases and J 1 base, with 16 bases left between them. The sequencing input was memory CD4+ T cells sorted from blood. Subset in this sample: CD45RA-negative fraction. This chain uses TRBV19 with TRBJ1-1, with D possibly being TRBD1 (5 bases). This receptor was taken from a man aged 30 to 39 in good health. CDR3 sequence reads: CASIPIWGANTEAFF. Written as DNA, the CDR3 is TGTGCCAGTATTCCTATTTGGGGCGCGAACACTGAAGCTTTCTTT.